Each of the 20 T cell receptor beta chains below was sequenced from the same sample in a study of CD8+CD57+ T cells in acquired aplastic anemia. Genomic DNA templated the TCR beta VDJ and CDR3 profiling. Each CDR3 protein gets one entry after TCRdb re-called the reads with MiXCR. The sample consists of about 81,000 distinct CDR3 sequences, approximately 45% of them appearing once. Material: sorted CD4+, CD8+, or CD8+CD57+ T cells (not recorded which) from PBMCs. The receptors stem from a human donor in good health, serving as a control.

J is TRBJ1-1 and V is TRBV13; D may be TRBD1 (6 bases). Germline V lookup: CDR1 PRHDT, CDR2 FYEKMQ (reference sequence). The CDR3 totals 13 residues. Trimming stripped 3 bases from V and 5 bases from J, with 10 bases between. The DNA for the CDR3 is TGTGCCAGCAGCTTCCCCCAGGGGACTGAAGCTTTCTTT. Translated: CASSFPQGTEAFF.

CDR3 protein: CASSFGKGTEAFF. Here the CDR3 DNA reads TGTGCCAGCAGCTTCGGGAAGGGCACTGAAGCTTTCTTT. This sequence joins TRBV5-6 and TRBJ1-1; D is ambiguous. V lost 2 bases and J lost 4, with 9 bases in between. The CDR3 runs 13 residues. The V gene's germline CDR1 is SGHDT and CDR2 YYEEEE. The full variable domain, in which reference TRBV5-6 and TRBJ1-1 provide the parts outside the CDR3, is DAGVTQSPTHLIKTRGQQVTLRCSPKSGHDTVSWYQQALGQGPQFIFQYYEEEERQRGNFPDRFSGHQFPNYSSELNVNALLLGDSALYLCASSFGKGTEAFFGQGTRLTVV.

In the case of this clonotype: In this CDR3 the conserved last residue, phenylalanine or tryptophan, is missing, so a read error is likely. The J gene is TRBJ2-5, the V gene TRBV19, with 8 bases lining up with TRBD1. Germline V gives CDR1 LNHDA, CDR2 SQIVND (reference sequence). Germline trimming cut 4 bases from V and 0 bases from J; bases unmatched to any gene: 1. CDR3 size: 14 residues. DNA of the CDR3: TGTGCCAGTAGTAAGACAGGGGACCAAGAGACCCAGTACTCC. Translating gives CASSKTGDQETQYS.

The rearrangement uses TRBV25-1 and TRBJ2-3; 12 nucleotides match TRBD2. CDR1 MGHDK and CDR2 SYGVNS come from the germline V gene. V lost 4 bases, J lost 3 bases, and 8 bases stayed unmatched. This CDR3 is 17 amino acids long. In nucleotides, the CDR3 is TGTGCCAGCAGTGCCCTAGCGGGAGGGTGGAGGACAGATACGCAGTATTTT. Residues: CASSALAGGWRTDTQYF.

The chain recombines TRBV6-1 with TRBJ1-1; D is ambiguous. The V gene lost 6 bases and the J gene lost 0 bases, with 14 bases spanning the gap. Per the germline V gene, CDR1 is MNHNS and CDR2 is SASEGT. This CDR3 spans 15 amino acids. In nucleotides, the CDR3 is TGTGCCAGCAGAAACGGACCGATCTTGAACACTGAAGCTTTCTTT. Translation gives CASRNGPILNTEAFF.

As DNA, the CDR3 is TGTGCCAGCAGTCGGGGGGAGGTGGATAACTATGGCTACACCTTC. It encodes CASSRGEVDNYGYTF. The chain employs TRBV25-1 and TRBJ1-2; D is possibly TRBD1 (5 bases). V gave up 5 bases and J gave up 1 base, with 14 bases separating them. This CDR3 comprises 15 residues. Germline CDR1 and CDR2: MGHDK and SYGVNS.

This chain links TRBV2 with TRBJ2-3; D might be TRBD1 or TRBD2, each matching 6 bases. This CDR3 spans 15 amino acids. The germline V gene has CDR1 SNHLY and CDR2 FYNNEI. The V gene lost 5 bases and the J gene lost 5 bases, with 17 bases spanning the gap. CDR3 DNA: TGTGCCAGCAGTTATCGGTCGGGGGCCGAAGATACGCAGTATTTT. Residues: CASSYRSGAEDTQYF.

The gene calls are TRBV20-1 and TRBJ2-3; D might be TRBD1 (6 bases). CDR1 is DFQATT and CDR2 is SNEGSKA in the germline V gene (reference sequence). With 5 bases removed from V and 3 bases from J, the gap between germline ends came to 18 bases. The CDR3 spans 15 residues. The DNA of the CDR3 is TGCAGTGCTGCCACCGGGACAAACCCTACAGATACGCAGTATTTT. Its protein is CSAATGTNPTDTQYF.

This clonotype has just a few counts. The chain carries TRBV12-3 or TRBV12-4 and TRBJ2-6; the match to TRBD2 covers 14 bases. The CDR3 spans 17 residues. V was clipped by 5 bases and J by 2 bases; unmatched bases: 2. CDR3 bases: TGTGCCAGCAGTCGGGGACTAGCGGGAGCTGGGGCCAACGTCCTGACTTTC. It is translated as CASSRGLAGAGANVLTF.

The table lists this clonotype with many counts. This chain joins TRBV5-1 and TRBJ1-1; D unclear. Per the germline V gene, CDR1 is SGHRS and CDR2 is YFSETQ. CDR3 size: 11 residues. Between the trimmed V and J ends, which lost 0 bases and 10 bases, there was a span of 7 bases. The CDR3 region has the DNA TGCGCCAGCAGCTTGGCCTCTAGAGCTTTCTTT. Protein: CASSLASRAFF.

This clonotype has ten or more counts. The gene calls are TRBV20-1 and TRBJ1-2; 8 bases are a match to TRBD1. V shed 6 bases and J 0 bases; nucleotides not matched to a gene: 6. Germline V lookup: CDR1 DFQATT, CDR2 SNEGSKA (reference sequence). The CDR3 has 14 residues. The CDR3 nucleotides are TGCAGTGCCCCGCGGACAGGGACTAACTATGGCTACACCTTC. As protein: CSAPRTGTNYGYTF.

The rearrangement joins TRBV29-1 to TRBJ2-5; D unresolved. V was shortened by 5 bases and J by 5 bases, with 12 bases between the two germline ends. CDR1 and CDR2 from the germline V gene are SQVTM and ANQGSEA. The CDR3 length is 12 residues. CDR3 protein: CSVTTGEETQYF. Written as DNA, the CDR3 is TGCAGCGTTACGACGGGTGAGGAGACCCAGTACTTC.

This clonotype was seen more than once but under ten times. The chain links TRBV27 to TRBJ2-3; TRBD1 matches 9 bases. The CDR3 is made up of 16 amino acids. CDR1 MNHEY and CDR2 SMNVEV come from the germline V gene (reference sequence). V trimming: 2 bases; J trimming: 3 bases; junction bases outside the gene matches: 6. The DNA for the CDR3 is TGTGCCAGCAGTTTAGGACAGGGGCACAAAACAGATACGCAGTATTTT. Translated: CASSLGQGHKTDTQYF.

As regards this clonotype: The junction does not match germline at one end; this may be a read error. The chain carries TRBV10-1 and TRBJ2-2, with 9 bases aligning to TRBD2. Germline-derived CDR1 and CDR2 are WNHNN and SYGVQD (reference sequence). The CDR3 has 16 residues. CDR3 residues: CASSQEVPSGASELFF. CDR3 DNA: TGTGCCAGCAGCCAAGAAGTTCCTAGCGGGGCGTCGGAGCTGTTTTTT.

The chain links TRBV19 to TRBJ1-2; 7 positions agree with TRBD1. CDR1 is LNHDA, CDR2 SQIVND, per germline (reference sequence). J lost 8 bases, V lost 6 bases, and 6 bases had no gene match. This CDR3 contains 12 residues. CDR3 sequence (DNA): TGTGCCAGTAGGCAGGGGGTGTCGGGCTACACCTTC. Encoded protein: CASRQGVSGYTF.

The chain employs TRBV20-1 and TRBJ1-5, with D possibly TRBD1 on 6 matching bases. The CDR3 spans 15 residues. Trimming removed 2 bases at V and 3 bases at J, with 14 bases between. Germline V gene sequence: CDR1 DFQATT, CDR2 SNEGSKA (reference sequence). The CDR3 DNA reads as TGCAGTGCTAGAACAGCAGGGGCAGACAATCAGCCCCAGCATTTT. It yields the protein CSARTAGADNQPQHF.

The V gene is TRBV25-1, the J gene TRBJ1-1; D not certain. Germline-derived CDR1 and CDR2 are MGHDK and SYGVNS. V was cut by 8 bases and J by 3 bases, with 19 bases left in between. The CDR3 spans 15 residues. The CDR3 DNA follows: TGTGCCAGCGGCCCCCGGACGGAGAGGGACACTGAAGCTTTCTTT. The encoded protein is CASGPRTERDTEAFF.

The chain has TRBV6-5 and TRBJ1-2; D is ambiguous. This CDR3 is 12 amino acids long. Germline loops: CDR1 MNHEY, CDR2 SVGAGI. V shed 0 bases and J shed 10 bases, with 9 bases lying between them. CDR3 amino acids: CASSYSSGDYTF. CDR3 nucleotides: TGTGCCAGCAGTTACTCCTCAGGTGACTACACCTTC.

The CDR3 here is CASSLRDIYGYTF. DNA for the CDR3: TGTGCCAGCAGCCTAAGGGACATCTATGGCTACACCTTC. The rearrangement uses TRBV11-1 and TRBJ1-2; maybe TRBD1 (6 bases). CDR3 length: 13 residues. With 5 bases removed from V and 4 bases from J, the gap between germline ends came to 11 bases. CDR1 and CDR2 from the germline V gene are SGHAT and FQDESV (reference sequence).

Points on this clonotype: One base away lies a much larger clone, so this may be a sequencing read error. The chain links TRBV9 to TRBJ1-1; no clear D gene. The germline V and J ends were trimmed by 4 bases and 9 bases, with 19 bases remaining between them. The CDR3 sequence is 14 residues long. Germline-derived CDR1 and CDR2 are SGDLS and YYNGEE. The CDR3 here is CASSPQAGETKAFF. CDR3 DNA sequence: TGTGCCAGCAGCCCTCAGGCCGGGGAGACTAAAGCTTTCTTT.